The sequence of this T cell receptor (beta chain) was determined in a study of blood T cell repertoires in COVID-19. Study-wide background: Acute and convalescent COVID-19 specimens originated in the United States, Italy and Spain. PBMCs, B-cell-depleted T cells, or T cells provided the cDNA or gDNA that made up the material.

Sequencing used immunoSEQ multiplex PCR; TCRdb keeps in-frame clones, though not all of them. In the table there are roughly 200,000 clones, approximately 80% of which are singletons. The sample taken for sequencing was peripheral blood. The source of this sequence is a man between 60 and 75 years old with acute or convalescent COVID-19.

In DNA, the CDR3 is TGTGCCAGCAGCGTACCCCAGACGAACACCGGGGAGCTGTTTTTT. Protein product: CASSVPQTNTGELFF. The V and J genes are TRBV9 and TRBJ2-2; no clear D. Germline loops: CDR1 SGDLS, CDR2 YYNGEE. Trimming removed 1 base from V and 0 bases from J, with 7 bases in between. The CDR3 contains 15 residues. Together with reference TRBV9 and TRBJ2-2, the CDR3 gives the full variable domain: DSGVTQTPKHLITATGQRVTLRCSPRSGDLSVYWYQQSLDQGLQFLIQYYNGEERAKGNILERFSAQQFPDLHSELNLSSLELGDSALYFCASSVPQTNTGELFFGEGSRLTVL.